The TCR beta chain under discussion was sequenced for a study of technical replicates of blood from several donors. The method was immunoSEQ multiplex PCR; TCRdb's version includes in-frame clones alone and lacks a portion of them. The table includes more than 75,000 clones, 80% to 90% detected once. Only a few counts were recorded for this clone. The receptor's source is a human donor in good health. Some clones in this sample may be carry-over from other donors' samples. The sequenced sample was PBMCs.

The CDR3 sequence: CAWSPAGIYKTYEQYF. The CDR3 DNA sequence: TGTGCCTGGAGCCCGGCAGGGATCTACAAGACCTACGAGCAGTACTTC. This chain uses TRBV30 with TRBJ2-7; a possible D gene is TRBD1 (5 bases). Trimming pared 3 bases from V and 2 bases from J, leaving 20 bases between. The CDR3 has 16 residues. Germline V gene data show CDR1 as GTSNPN and CDR2 as SVGIG (reference sequence). Full variable domain (remainder filled in from reference TRBV30 and TRBJ2-7): SQTIHQWPATLVQPVGSPLSLECTVEGTSNPNLYWYRQAAGRGLQLLFYSVGIGQISSEVPQNLSASRPQDRQFILSSKKLLLSDSGFYLCAWSPAGIYKTYEQYFGPGTRLTVT.